The 21 T cell receptor beta chains reported below all come from one sample, sequenced in a study of T cells after yellow fever vaccination (dated by TCRdb to the late 2010s). Library method: 5' RACE. Instrument used: Illumina NovaSeq 6000. TCRdb reprocessing: public reads trimmed at Q25 with fastp, clones called with MiXCR, in-frame beta chains kept. Records with the same CDR3 protein are collapsed into one entry carrying the most frequent genes and DNA. The sample table contains about 320,000 distinct CDR3 sequences; only one count was recorded for around 4.5% of them. Approximately 19% of the sample belongs to the ten largest clones. The treatment or condition label, as the study defines it: live attenuated yellow fever vaccine strain. Sequencing used PBMCs, obtained 15 days after the yellow fever booster vaccination. Every receptor here comes from a young man who received the YFV17D yellow fever vaccine.

This clonotype has at least ten counts. The chain couples TRBV12-3 or TRBV12-4 to TRBJ2-3; TRBD2 agrees at 7 bases. There are 12 residues in the CDR3. The CDR3 is CGSSGVTDTQYF. CDR3 coding DNA: TGTGGCTCGAGCGGGGTCACAGATACGCAGTATTTT.

The table lists this clonotype with a few counts. The gene calls are TRBV30 and TRBJ2-1; 8 nucleotides line up with TRBD2. This CDR3 comprises 14 residues. Per the germline V gene, CDR1 is GTSNPN and CDR2 is SVGIG (reference sequence). Trimming at V came to 3 bases and at J to 4 bases, leaving 5 bases not matched to a gene. As DNA, the CDR3 is TGTGCCTGGAGGGGGCGGGGGGCGTACAATGAGCAGTTCTTC. Its translation is CAWRGRGAYNEQFF.

This clonotype was observed at least ten times. The genes are TRBV6-2 or TRBV6-3 and TRBJ2-2, with 7 nucleotides matching TRBD1. V gave up 9 bases and J gave up 5 bases; unmatched junction bases: 6. Germline values: CDR1 MNHEY, CDR2 SVGEGT. This CDR3 spans 13 amino acids. CDR3 nucleotide sequence: TGTGCCAGTGACAGGGTCGGAACCGGGGAGCTGTTTTTT. Protein: CASDRVGTGELFF.

In its sample, this clonotype was seen a few times. The chain couples TRBV5-6 to TRBJ2-7, with TRBD1 as a possible D gene (5 bases). The CDR3 runs 12 residues. Per germline, CDR1 SGHDT and CDR2 YYEEEE. Trimming shortened V by 0 bases and J by 5 bases, and 6 bases separated the two germline ends. CDR3 coding DNA: TGTGCCAGCAGCTTGGCCAGGGACGAGCAGTACGTC. Its protein is CASSLARDEQYV.

This clonotype has more than one count but fewer than ten. This sequence joins TRBV19 and TRBJ2-1, with a weak D call TRBD1 (6 bases). Trimming removed 6 bases from V and 6 bases from J, with 12 bases in between. CDR1 and CDR2 from the germline V gene are LNHDA and SQIVND (reference sequence). The CDR3 length is 13 residues. The CDR3, as DNA: TGTGCCAGTAGGCCTACAGGGCGCAATGAGCAGTTCTTC. It yields the protein CASRPTGRNEQFF. The full variable domain, in which reference TRBV19 and TRBJ2-1 provide the parts outside the CDR3, is DGGITQSPKYLFRKEGQNVTLSCEQNLNHDAMYWYRQDPGQGLRLIYYSQIVNDFQKGDIAEGYSVSREKKESFPLTVTSAQKNPTAFYLCASRPTGRNEQFFGPGTRLTVL.

There are many counts of this clonotype. V is TRBV20-1 and J is TRBJ2-4; 13 nucleotides agree with TRBD2. The CDR3 runs to 14 residues. In germline, CDR1 is DFQATT, CDR2 SNEGSKA (reference sequence). The J segment lost 9 bases and the V segment lost 5 bases, leaving 7 bases of the junction unmatched. This CDR3 reads CSAGGLAGYGIQYF. DNA for the CDR3: TGCAGTGCTGGGGGACTAGCGGGGTATGGCATTCAGTACTTC.

In its sample, this clonotype was seen a few times. The V call is TRBV28, the J call TRBJ1-1, with D perhaps TRBD1 (5 bases). Germline lookup yields CDR1 MDHEN and CDR2 SYDVKM. The CDR3 is 16 residues long. V gave up 5 bases and J gave up 4 bases, with 20 bases separating them. The CDR3 nucleotides are TGTGCCAGCAGTCCTCCTCGGGGGGGAAAAGGCACTGAAGCTTTCTTT. Translation gives CASSPPRGGKGTEAFF.

The chain joins TRBV27 to TRBJ2-5; D remains ambiguous. The CDR3 is 12 residues long. The V end lost 6 bases, the J end lost 5 bases, and 10 bases lay between the germline ends. Germline-derived CDR1 and CDR2 are MNHEY and SMNVEV (reference sequence). The CDR3 reads CASRSAVETQYF. The CDR3 region has the DNA TGTGCCAGCAGGAGCGCTGTGGAGACCCAGTACTTC.

The rearrangement joins TRBV9 to TRBJ1-1; D uncertain. V lost 6 bases, J lost 1 base, and 7 bases lay in between. The germline V gene encodes CDR1 SGDLS and CDR2 YYNGEE. This CDR3 has 12 amino acids. The CDR3 reads CASTSENTEAFF. The CDR3 DNA sequence: TGTGCCAGCACCAGCGAGAACACTGAAGCTTTCTTT.

This clonotype was seen a handful of times. The chain uses TRBV7-8 and TRBJ2-3; 8 bases agree with TRBD2. Germline values: CDR1 SGHVS, CDR2 FQNEAQ. CDR3 size: 17 residues. V shed 0 bases and J 0 bases; nucleotides not matched to a gene: 5. CDR3: CASSLAFAGGSTDTQYF. The DNA of the CDR3 is TGTGCCAGCAGCTTAGCGTTTGCGGGGGGCAGCACAGATACGCAGTATTTT.

This clonotype was detected ten times or more. The chain employs TRBV7-6 and TRBJ2-5; possibly TRBD1 for D (6 bases). V dropped 8 bases and J dropped 5 bases, with 15 bases sitting between them. In germline, CDR1 is SGHVS, CDR2 FNYEAQ. The CDR3 extends over 13 amino acids. CDR3 in amino acids: CASGYRVGETQYF. CDR3 nucleotides: TGTGCCAGCGGCTACAGGGTCGGGGAGACCCAGTACTTC.

This clonotype came up many times. This chain links TRBV6-2 or TRBV6-3 with TRBJ2-3; TRBD2 might be the D (6 bases). Trimming took 4 bases from V and 0 from J, leaving 11 bases between them. This CDR3 region has 15 residues. Germline V lookup: CDR1 MNHEY, CDR2 SVGEGT. The CDR3 bases are TGTGCCAGCAGTTTACGCGGGGCCAGCACAGATACGCAGTATTTT. It translates to CASSLRGASTDTQYF.

This clonotype was seen at least ten times. The chain carries TRBV5-5 and TRBJ1-6; the D gene is possibly TRBD1 (5 bases). Germline V gene lookup returns CDR1 SGHKS and CDR2 YYEKEE (reference sequence). The V end lost 2 bases, the J end lost 7 bases, and 25 bases lay between the germline ends. This CDR3 region has 19 residues. CDR3 sequence: CASSLIRDGGPPGNSPLHF. The CDR3 nucleotides are TGTGCCAGCAGCTTAATCCGGGACGGAGGACCCCCTGGGAATTCACCCCTCCACTTT.

This clonotype turned up a few times. The rearrangement links TRBV9 to TRBJ2-3; D not resolved. Germline-derived CDR1 and CDR2 are SGDLS and YYNGEE. V was cut by 0 bases and J by 4 bases, with 12 bases left in between. This CDR3 is built from 15 residues. The CDR3 region is CASSVGGVSADTQYF. The CDR3 DNA reads as TGTGCCAGCAGCGTAGGAGGCGTTAGTGCAGATACGCAGTATTTT.

This clonotype has just a few counts. The chain combines TRBV29-1 with TRBJ2-1, with D hard to call. The germline V gene has CDR1 SQVTM and CDR2 ANQGSEA. The V gene lost 4 bases and the J gene lost 0 bases, with 7 bases spanning the gap. CDR3 length equals 13 residues. CDR3 nucleotide sequence: TGCAGCGTTGGTCCACACTCCTACAATGAGCAGTTCTTC. Protein sequence: CSVGPHSYNEQFF.

This clonotype appeared many times. This chain joins TRBV7-6 and TRBJ2-3; 10 bases fit TRBD1. Germline CDR1 reads SGHVS; CDR2 reads FNYEAQ. The V gene end was trimmed by 4 bases and the J gene end by 3 bases; junction bases not matched to a gene: 4. The CDR3 length is 15 residues. The CDR3 sequence: CASSSRQGATDTQYF. The CDR3 DNA reads TGTGCCAGCAGCTCACGACAGGGGGCAACAGATACGCAGTATTTT.

This clonotype was seen at least ten times. V is TRBV20-1 and J is TRBJ2-5; 8 nucleotides match TRBD1. The length of the CDR3 is 16 residues. Trimming cost V 0 bases and J 5 bases; bases outside gene matches: 11. The germline V gene has CDR1 DFQATT and CDR2 SNEGSKA (reference sequence). The CDR3: CSARDLGQGAWETQYF. CDR3 sequence (DNA): TGCAGTGCTAGAGATCTGGGGCAGGGGGCTTGGGAGACCCAGTACTTC.

The chain couples TRBV15 to TRBJ2-5; a possible D gene is TRBD1 (5 bases). There are 14 residues in the CDR3. Germline lookup yields CDR1 LNHNV and CDR2 YYDKDF (reference sequence). V dropped 5 bases and J dropped 5 bases, with 15 bases sitting between them. CDR3 amino acids: CATSVRVFEETQYF. In DNA form, the CDR3 reads TGTGCCACCAGCGTCAGGGTTTTTGAGGAGACCCAGTACTTC.

This clonotype was detected only a few times. CDR3 in amino acids: CASSPWGGVFNEQFF. The DNA of the CDR3 is TGTGCCAGCAGTCCATGGGGGGGAGTCTTCAATGAGCAGTTCTTC. The chain is built from TRBV28 and TRBJ2-1; 7 nucleotides match TRBD2. The V segment lost 5 bases and the J segment 6 bases; nucleotides outside the gene matches: 10. From germline, CDR1 is MDHEN and CDR2 SYDVKM. The CDR3 is 15 amino acids.

This clonotype has just a few counts. This chain connects TRBV29-1 to TRBJ2-3; 7 nucleotides line up with TRBD1. This CDR3 is 13 amino acids long. Unmatched junction bases numbered 0, after V lost 3 bases and J lost 0 bases. Germline V gene lookup returns CDR1 SQVTM and CDR2 ANQGSEA. The CDR3 sequence: CSVEGQSTDTQYF. CDR3 sequence (DNA): TGCAGCGTTGAGGGACAGAGCACAGATACGCAGTATTTT.

This clonotype has only a few counts. The gene calls are TRBV4-3 and TRBJ2-1, with 8 bases identical to TRBD2. In germline, CDR1 is LGHNA, CDR2 YSLEER. The CDR3 covers 15 residues. V shed 3 bases and J 3 bases; nucleotides not matched to a gene: 4. CDR3 protein: CASSQTGGLYNEQFF. CDR3 nucleotides: TGCGCCAGCAGCCAGACGGGGGGGCTCTACAATGAGCAGTTCTTC.